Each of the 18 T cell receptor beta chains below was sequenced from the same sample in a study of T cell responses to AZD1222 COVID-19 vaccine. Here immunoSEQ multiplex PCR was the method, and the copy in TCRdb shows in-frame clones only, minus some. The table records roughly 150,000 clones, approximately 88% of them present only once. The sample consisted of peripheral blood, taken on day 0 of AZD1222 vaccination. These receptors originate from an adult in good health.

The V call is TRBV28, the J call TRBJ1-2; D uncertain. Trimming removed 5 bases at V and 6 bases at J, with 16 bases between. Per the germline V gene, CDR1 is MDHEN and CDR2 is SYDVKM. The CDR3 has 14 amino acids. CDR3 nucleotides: TGTGCCAGCAGTAAGAACCTGGCAGCCGATGGCTACACCTTC. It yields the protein CASSKNLAADGYTF.

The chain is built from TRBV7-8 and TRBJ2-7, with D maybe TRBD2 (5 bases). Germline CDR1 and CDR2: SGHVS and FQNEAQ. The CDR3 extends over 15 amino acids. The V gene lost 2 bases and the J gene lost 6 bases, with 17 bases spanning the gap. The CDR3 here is CASSLSPAVQSEQYF. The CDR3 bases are TGTGCCAGCAGCTTATCTCCAGCGGTCCAGTCCGAGCAGTACTTC.

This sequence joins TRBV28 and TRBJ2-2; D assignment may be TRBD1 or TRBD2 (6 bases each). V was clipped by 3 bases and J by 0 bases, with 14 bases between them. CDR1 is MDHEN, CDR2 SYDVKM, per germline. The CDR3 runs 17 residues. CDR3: CASSFWGAYANTGELFF. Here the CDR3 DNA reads TGTGCCAGCAGTTTTTGGGGGGCCTACGCGAACACCGGGGAGCTGTTTTTT.

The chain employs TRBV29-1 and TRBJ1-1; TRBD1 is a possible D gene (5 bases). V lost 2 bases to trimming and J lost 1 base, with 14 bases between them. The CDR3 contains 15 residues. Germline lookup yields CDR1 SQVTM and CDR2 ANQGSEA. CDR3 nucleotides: TGCAGCGTTGAACCCCCGGGACTCGAGAACACTGAAGCTTTCTTT. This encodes CSVEPPGLENTEAFF.

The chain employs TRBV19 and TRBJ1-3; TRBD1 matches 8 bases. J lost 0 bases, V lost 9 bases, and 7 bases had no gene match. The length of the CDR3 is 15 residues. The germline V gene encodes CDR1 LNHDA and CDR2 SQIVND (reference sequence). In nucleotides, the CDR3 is TGTGCCAGGCGGACAGGGCCAATCTCTGGAAACACCATATATTTT. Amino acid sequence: CARRTGPISGNTIYF. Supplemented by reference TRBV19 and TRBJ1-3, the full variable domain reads DGGITQSPKYLFRKEGQNVTLSCEQNLNHDAMYWYRQDPGQGLRLIYYSQIVNDFQKGDIAEGYSVSREKKESFPLTVTSAQKNPTAFYLCARRTGPISGNTIYFGEGSWLTVV.

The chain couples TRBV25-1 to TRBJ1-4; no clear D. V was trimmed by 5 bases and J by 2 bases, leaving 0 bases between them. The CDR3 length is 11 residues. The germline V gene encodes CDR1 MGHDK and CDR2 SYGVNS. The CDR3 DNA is TGTGCCAGCAGTACTAATGAAAAACTGTTTTTT. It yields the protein CASSTNEKLFF.

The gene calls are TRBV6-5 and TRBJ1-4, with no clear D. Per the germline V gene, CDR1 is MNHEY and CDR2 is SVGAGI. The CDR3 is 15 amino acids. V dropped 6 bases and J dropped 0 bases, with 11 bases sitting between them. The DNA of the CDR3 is TGTGCCAGCAGGACGGATCATGCAACTAATGAAAAACTGTTTTTT. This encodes CASRTDHATNEKLFF.

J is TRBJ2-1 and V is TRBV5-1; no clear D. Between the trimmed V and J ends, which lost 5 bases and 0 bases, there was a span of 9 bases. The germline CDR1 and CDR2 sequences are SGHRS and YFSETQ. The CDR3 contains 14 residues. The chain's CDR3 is CASRFQISYNEQFF. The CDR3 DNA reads TGCGCCAGCAGGTTCCAGATCTCCTACAATGAGCAGTTCTTC.

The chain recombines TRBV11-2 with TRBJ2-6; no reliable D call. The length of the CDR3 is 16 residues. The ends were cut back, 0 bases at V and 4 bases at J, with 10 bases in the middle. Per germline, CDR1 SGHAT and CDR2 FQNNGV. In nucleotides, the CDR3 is TGTGCCAGCAGCTTAGAGGCTATCTCAGGGGCCAACGTCCTGACTTTC. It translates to CASSLEAISGANVLTF.

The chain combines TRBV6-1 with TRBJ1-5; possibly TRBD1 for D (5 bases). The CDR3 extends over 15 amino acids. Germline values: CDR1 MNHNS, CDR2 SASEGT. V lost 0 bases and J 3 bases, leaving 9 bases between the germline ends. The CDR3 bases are TGTGCCAGCAGTGAAGCTGGGGGGTTCAATCAGCCCCAGCATTTT. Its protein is CASSEAGGFNQPQHF.

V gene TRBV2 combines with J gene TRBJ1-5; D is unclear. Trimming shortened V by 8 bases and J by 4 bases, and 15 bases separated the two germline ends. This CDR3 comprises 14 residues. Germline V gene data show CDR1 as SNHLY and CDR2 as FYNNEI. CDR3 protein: CASRGQAGNQPQHF. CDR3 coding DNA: TGTGCCAGCCGAGGGCAGGCTGGAAATCAGCCCCAGCATTTT.

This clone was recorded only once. The CDR3 region has the DNA TGTGCCAGCAGCGATACAGGGGGTAGCTATGGCTACACCTTC. It translates to CASSDTGGSYGYTF. The J gene is TRBJ1-2, the V gene TRBV7-2; TRBD1 aligns across 8 bases. Per the germline V gene, CDR1 is SGHTA and CDR2 is FQGNSA. This CDR3 is 14 amino acids long. V dropped 5 bases and J dropped 4; count of bases not matched to a gene: 6. The full variable domain, completed using reference TRBV7-2 and TRBJ1-2, is GAGVSQSPSNKVTEKGKDVELRCDPISGHTALYWYRQSLGQGLEFLIYFQGNSAPDKSGLPSDRFSAERTGGSVSTLTIQRTQQEDSAVYLCASSDTGGSYGYTFGSGTRLTVV.

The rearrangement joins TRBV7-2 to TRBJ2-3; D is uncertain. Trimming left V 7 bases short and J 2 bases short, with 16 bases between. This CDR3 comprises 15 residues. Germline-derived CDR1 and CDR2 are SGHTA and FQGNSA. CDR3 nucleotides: TGTGCCAGCACCCTTACCTCCCGCGACACAGATACGCAGTATTTT. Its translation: CASTLTSRDTDTQYF. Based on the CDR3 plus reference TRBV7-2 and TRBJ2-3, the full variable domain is GAGVSQSPSNKVTEKGKDVELRCDPISGHTALYWYRQSLGQGLEFLIYFQGNSAPDKSGLPSDRFSAERTGGSVSTLTIQRTQQEDSAVYLCASTLTSRDTDTQYFGPGTRLTVL.

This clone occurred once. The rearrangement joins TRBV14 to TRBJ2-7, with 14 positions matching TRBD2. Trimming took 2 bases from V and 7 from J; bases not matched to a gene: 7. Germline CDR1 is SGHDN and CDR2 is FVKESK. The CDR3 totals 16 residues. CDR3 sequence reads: CASSQMGTSGRREQYF. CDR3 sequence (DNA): TGTGCCAGCAGCCAAATGGGGACTAGCGGGAGACGGGAGCAGTACTTC.

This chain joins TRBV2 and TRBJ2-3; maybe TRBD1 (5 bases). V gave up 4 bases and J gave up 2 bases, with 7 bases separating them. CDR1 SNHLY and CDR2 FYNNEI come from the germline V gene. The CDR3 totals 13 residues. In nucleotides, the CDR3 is TGTGCCAGCAGTGCGGACATCACAGATACGCAGTATTTT. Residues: CASSADITDTQYF.

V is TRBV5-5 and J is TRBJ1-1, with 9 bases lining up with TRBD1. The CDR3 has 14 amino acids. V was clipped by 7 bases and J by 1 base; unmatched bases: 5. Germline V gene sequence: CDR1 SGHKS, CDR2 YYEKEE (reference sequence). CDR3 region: CASERQGGNTEAFF. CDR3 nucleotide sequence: TGTGCCAGCGAGAGACAGGGGGGGAACACTGAAGCTTTCTTT.

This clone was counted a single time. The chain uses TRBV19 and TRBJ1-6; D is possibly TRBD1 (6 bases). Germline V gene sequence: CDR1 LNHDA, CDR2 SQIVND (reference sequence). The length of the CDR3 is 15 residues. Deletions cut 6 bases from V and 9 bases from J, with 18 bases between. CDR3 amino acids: CASRALEGGFSPLHF. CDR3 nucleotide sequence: TGTGCCAGTAGGGCCCTGGAGGGGGGTTTTTCACCCCTCCACTTT.

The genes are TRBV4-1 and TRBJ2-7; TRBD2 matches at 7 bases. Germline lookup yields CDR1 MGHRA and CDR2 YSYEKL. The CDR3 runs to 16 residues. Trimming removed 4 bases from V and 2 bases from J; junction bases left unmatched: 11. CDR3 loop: CASSPLQGGSTYEQYF. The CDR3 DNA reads TGCGCCAGCAGCCCCCTCCAGGGCGGGAGTACCTACGAGCAGTACTTC.